The clone carrying this T cell receptor (beta chain) is deemed medium-sized (0.01 to 0.1%). Its antigen is not identified. Trimming took 8 bases from V and 7 from J, leaving 11 bases between them. This CDR3 contains 11 residues. TRBV12-4/TRBJ1-2 clonotypes were amplified with adaptor-ligated barcode primers. In TCRdb, the multiplex PCR reads were re-called with MiXCR into one record per CDR3 protein. Here the sample spans just under 1,100 distinct CDR3 sequences, 6.7% being singletons. Notes on the study in general: The TCR gene usage of tumor memory CD4+ T cells clustered together with blood and lymph node memory CD4+ cells and with lymph node naive CD4+ cells. Tumor-infiltrating Treg TCR alpha and beta sequences overlapped most with tumor naive CD4+ T cells, then blood naive.

The sequence was collected from a female donor with breast cancer. The chain links TRBV12-3 or TRBV12-4 to TRBJ1-2; no clear D. Sequencing was carried out using memory CD4+ T cells sorted from blood. Subset reported: memory CD4+ T cells, CD4+CD45RO+CD25-. CDR3 loop: CASSKGGGYTF. The CDR3 DNA follows: TGTGCCAGCTCGAAGGGAGGTGGCTACACCTTC.